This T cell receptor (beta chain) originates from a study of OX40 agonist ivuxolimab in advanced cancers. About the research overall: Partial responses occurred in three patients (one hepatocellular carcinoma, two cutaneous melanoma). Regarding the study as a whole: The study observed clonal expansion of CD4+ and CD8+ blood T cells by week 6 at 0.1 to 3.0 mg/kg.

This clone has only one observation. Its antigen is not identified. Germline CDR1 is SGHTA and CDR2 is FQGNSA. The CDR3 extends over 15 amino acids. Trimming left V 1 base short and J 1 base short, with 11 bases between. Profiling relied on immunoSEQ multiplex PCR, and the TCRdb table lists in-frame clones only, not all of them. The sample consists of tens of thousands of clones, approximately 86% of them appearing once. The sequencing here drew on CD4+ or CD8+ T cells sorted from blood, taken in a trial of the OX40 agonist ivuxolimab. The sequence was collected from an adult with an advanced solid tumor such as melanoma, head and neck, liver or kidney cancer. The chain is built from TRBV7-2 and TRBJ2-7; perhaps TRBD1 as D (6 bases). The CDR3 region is CASSLVDRYSYEQYF. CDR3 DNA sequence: TGTGCCAGCAGCTTAGTCGACAGGTATTCCTACGAGCAGTACTTC.